This T cell receptor (beta chain) was identified in a study of T-cell memory formation after mild COVID-19 (dated by TCRdb to the early 2020s). Context from the whole study: TCR sequence clusters from the two donors were found to be largely donor specific. In a couple of donors, T-cell clones that expanded and contracted after mild COVID-19 were tracked by sequencing TCRalpha and TCRbeta repertoires over time. The cohort comprised two young, previously healthy adult volunteers, one female and one male.

What the study reported, not specific to this receptor: Contracting CD4+ clones were found mainly in CM and EM memory subsets, while CD8+ clones were enriched in EMRA. The second-wave clones that peaked on day 37 were not confirmed to be SARS-CoV-2 specific. Clones that contracted from day 15 to 85 showed balanced CD4/CD8 phenotypes, whereas a second wave of clones that expanded from day 15 to 37 leaned towards CD4+. Only two mild cases were covered by the study, and larger cohorts that include severe cases with pre-infection samples were considered necessary. Some responding clones were detected in pre-infection memory, suggesting pre-existing cross-reactive memory T cells joined the SARS-CoV-2 response.

From the cysteine up to the phenylalanine, the CDR3 has a length of 14 residues. The only DNA kept is the CDR3, 42 bases in frame from the first base. The junction shows trimming of 2 bases on V and 8 bases on J, plus 12 bases between the germline ends. Worth noting for this clonotype: No cognate antigen has been identified for it. Base-call qualities are not available, and no considerably larger clone is one nucleotide away.

Sequencing took place on an Illumina NovaSeq 6000. Using 5'RACE with constant-segment primers, TCRalpha and TCRbeta cDNA libraries were constructed, with sample barcodes and unique molecular identifiers added in the process. Trizol reagent was used to extract RNA from every sample. Libraries were amplified in two PCR steps, with a second sample barcode and Illumina TruSeq adapters added in the second step. Libraries were sequenced on an Illumina NovaSeq with 2 x 150 bp paired-end reads. In the original analysis: The reads were demultiplexed and collapsed into UMI-guided consensus sequences using migec v1.2.7. With mixcr v2.1.11, UMI consensuses were aligned to TRA and TRB V and J templates and assembled into clonotypes. A clonotype was counted as expanded or contracted only if both edgeR and NoisET called the change significant, with noise models trained on biological replicates. For edgeR calls, a false discovery rate-adjusted p below 0.01 and a log2 fold-change threshold of 1 were applied. As an exploratory analysis of dynamics, max-normalized trajectories of the 1000 most abundant clonotypes were examined by PCA with hierarchical clustering. Each responding clone was given a CD4 or CD8 phenotype based on the CD4+ and CD8+ repertoires, which had been sequenced separately. TCRdb reprocessed the public reads (quality trimming at Q25 with fastp, clone calling with MiXCR) and kept in-frame beta chains. Each record represents a unique CDR3 protein, reported with the most common genes and DNA among its rows. The V and J calls and clone size are TCRdb's, not the authors'. This sample lists some 250,000 distinct CDR3 sequences; over 15% were detected once. 23% of the sample is in the top ten clones.

PBMCs were isolated by Ficoll-Paque density gradient centrifugation. Recombination connected TRBV12-3 or TRBV12-4 to TRBJ1-4; TRBD1 is perhaps the D gene, given 5 matching bases. This sequence was found in a young man who had mild COVID-19 (a few samples of this study predate the infection). The sample titles of this study are shuffled in the database, so cell type and time point are left out; the donor was told from shared clones. The sample was PBMCs or a T cell subset sorted from them (not recorded which). CDR3 reads: CASSLLGTGEKLFF. In nucleotides, the sequence is TGTGCCAGCAGTTTACTCGGGACGGGAGAAAAACTGTTTTTT.